This TCR beta chain was obtained from a study of blood T cell repertoires in COVID-19. Germline lookup yields CDR1 LGHDT and CDR2 YNNKEL (reference sequence). The length of the CDR3 is 15 residues. Trimming removed 0 bases at V and 1 base at J, with 6 bases between. Participants came from roughly 24 US areas, aged about 18 to 95 years. Participants' reported clinical history set cohort assignment. Only in-frame clones appear in the TCRdb table, and some are missing; sequencing was by immunoSEQ multiplex PCR. The table has under 150,000 clones, roughly 87% seen once; the top ten hold about 20%. This clone has more than one count but fewer than ten.

The chain employs TRBV3-1 (or the pseudogene TRBV3-2) and TRBJ2-2; D is uncertain. The sample was PBMCs or T cells enriched from blood (not recorded which). The receptor was derived from a man between 25 and 39 years old who had recovered from COVID-19. The CDR3 spells CASSQDSRNTGELFF. CDR3 coding DNA: TGTGCCAGCAGCCAAGATTCGAGGAACACCGGGGAGCTGTTTTTT.